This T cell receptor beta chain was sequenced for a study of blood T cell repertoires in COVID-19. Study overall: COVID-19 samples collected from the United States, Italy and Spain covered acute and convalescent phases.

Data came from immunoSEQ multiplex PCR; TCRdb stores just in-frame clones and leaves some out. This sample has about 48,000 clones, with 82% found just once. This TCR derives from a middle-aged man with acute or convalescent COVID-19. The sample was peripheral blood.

This CDR3 is CAISRQGARSDTQYF. The DNA for the CDR3 is TGTGCCATCAGCCGACAGGGGGCTCGATCAGATACGCAGTATTTT. The chain uses TRBV10-3 and TRBJ2-3, with 10 bases identical to TRBD1. CDR1 is ENHRY and CDR2 is SYGVKD in the germline V gene. Trimming removed 6 bases from V and 4 bases from J; junction bases left unmatched: 7. This CDR3 spans 15 amino acids.